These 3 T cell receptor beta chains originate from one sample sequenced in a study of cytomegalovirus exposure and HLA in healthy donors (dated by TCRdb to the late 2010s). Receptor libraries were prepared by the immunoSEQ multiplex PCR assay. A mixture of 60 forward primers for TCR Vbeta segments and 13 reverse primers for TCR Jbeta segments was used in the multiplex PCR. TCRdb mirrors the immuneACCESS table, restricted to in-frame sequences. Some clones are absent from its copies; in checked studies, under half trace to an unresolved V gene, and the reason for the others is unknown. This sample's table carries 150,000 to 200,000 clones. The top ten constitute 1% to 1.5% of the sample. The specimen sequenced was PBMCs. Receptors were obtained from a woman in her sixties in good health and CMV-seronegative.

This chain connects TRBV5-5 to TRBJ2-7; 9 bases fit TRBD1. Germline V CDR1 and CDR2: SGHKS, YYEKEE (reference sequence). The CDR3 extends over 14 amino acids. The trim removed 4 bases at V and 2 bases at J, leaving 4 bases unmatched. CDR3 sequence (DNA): TGTGCCAGCAGCCGGGACAGGGTTACCTACGAGCAGTACTTC. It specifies CASSRDRVTYEQYF.

The chain's CDR3 is CASSFLAVQETQYF. For the CDR3, the DNA is TGTGCCAGCAGCTTTTTGGCGGTTCAAGAGACCCAGTACTTC. The chain uses TRBV7-9 and TRBJ2-5; D remains ambiguous. With 3 bases removed from V and 2 bases from J, the gap between germline ends came to 10 bases. Germline V gene data show CDR1 as SEHNR and CDR2 as FQNEAQ (reference sequence). The CDR3 covers 14 residues.

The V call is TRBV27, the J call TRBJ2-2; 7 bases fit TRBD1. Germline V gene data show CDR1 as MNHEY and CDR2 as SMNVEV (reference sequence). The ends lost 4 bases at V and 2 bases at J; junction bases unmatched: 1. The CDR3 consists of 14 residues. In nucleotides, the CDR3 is TGTGCCAGCAGTTGGGACAGTAACACCGGGGAGCTGTTTTTT. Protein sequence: CASSWDSNTGELFF.